A single sample is the source of the 15 T cell receptor beta chains below, sequenced in a study of liver allograft versus peripheral blood T cells. The overall study: Recipients' peripheral blood served as the comparator for T cell receptor repertoires in transplanted livers.

TCRdb re-derived calls from the reads in MiXCR, one entry per CDR3 protein. The data contain about 14,000 distinct CDR3 sequences, approximately 20% of them seen just once; the ten biggest clones take up 5.8%. These receptors came from a human patient who had a liver transplant. Among the T cells, some may be from the graft donor.

The chain recombines TRBV10-2 with TRBJ1-6, with D possibly TRBD1 on 5 matching bases. CDR1 is WSHSY and CDR2 is SAAADI in the germline V gene. The CDR3 has 13 residues. V shed 11 bases and J shed 5 bases, with 13 bases lying between them. CDR3 in DNA: TGCGCCGGAGGGGAGGGAAATAATTCACCCCTCCACTTT. This codes for CAGGEGNNSPLHF.

This clonotype has just a few counts. The chain links TRBV30 to TRBJ1-2, with a tentative D call TRBD1 (6 bases). The CDR3 is made up of 15 amino acids. V shed 1 base and J shed 6 bases, with 18 bases lying between them. The germline gives CDR1 GTSNPN, CDR2 SVGIG (reference sequence). The CDR3: CAWSASHGRGDGYTF. The CDR3 DNA reads TGTGCCTGGAGTGCGAGCCATGGCAGGGGAGATGGCTACACCTTC.

The table lists this clonotype with a few counts. This chain joins TRBV14 and TRBJ2-2; TRBD1 agrees at 7 bases. The CDR3 is 15 residues long. J lost 4 bases, V lost 4 bases, and 6 bases had no gene match. In germline, CDR1 is SGHDN, CDR2 FVKESK. The CDR3 sequence is CASSPRQGITGELFF. In DNA, the CDR3 is TGTGCCAGCAGCCCCAGACAGGGTATCACCGGGGAGCTGTTTTTT.

The V and J genes are TRBV27 and TRBJ1-2; 8 nucleotides agree with TRBD1. With 4 bases clipped from V and 7 bases from J, the junction kept 8 bases outside the gene matches. CDR1 is MNHEY, CDR2 SMNVEV, per germline (reference sequence). CDR3 length: 14 residues. The CDR3 loop reads CASSCLDRGCGYTF. The CDR3 region has the DNA TGTGCCAGCAGTTGCCTCGACAGGGGCTGTGGCTACACCTTC.

This rearrangement joins TRBV6-1 to TRBJ2-1; D is ambiguous. The CDR3 extends over 11 amino acids. Germline V CDR1 and CDR2: MNHNS, SASEGT. The DNA of the CDR3 is TGTACCTGCCAGGTGTACAATGAGCAGTTCTTC. The encoded protein is CTCQVYNEQFF.

This clonotype was detected only a few times. The chain is built from TRBV19 and TRBJ1-2; TRBD1 matches at 9 bases. The junction had 7 bases not matched to a gene; V was cut back by 4 bases and J by 4 bases. Germline assignment: CDR1 LNHDA and CDR2 SQIVND (reference sequence). CDR3 length equals 15 residues. The CDR3 sequence is CASSSGGTGSYGYTF. The CDR3 DNA follows: TGTGCCAGTAGTAGCGGTGGGACAGGGAGCTATGGCTACACCTTC.

The rearrangement uses TRBV6-5 and TRBJ1-1, with 9 bases aligning to TRBD1. The CDR3 is 15 residues long. With 0 bases clipped from V and 3 bases from J, the junction kept 2 bases outside the gene matches. In germline, CDR1 is MNHEY, CDR2 SVGAGI. For the CDR3, the DNA is TGTGCCAGCAGTTACTCTAGGACAGGGGACACTGAAGCTTTCTTT. The encoded protein is CASSYSRTGDTEAFF.

This clonotype was seen only once. The chain recombines TRBV12-3 or TRBV12-4 with TRBJ1-1; D gene ambiguous. The CDR3 has 13 residues. Deletions cut 6 bases from V and 9 bases from J, with 17 bases between. The CDR3 bases are TGTGCCAGCAGACTGGACGGCCAGGCGAAAGCTTTCTTT. It codes for CASRLDGQAKAFF.

In its sample, this clonotype is medium-sized (0.01 to 0.1%). This chain links TRBV19 with TRBJ1-1; 8 positions agree with TRBD1. The CDR3 consists of 14 residues. The germline CDR1 and CDR2 sequences are LNHDA and SQIVND (reference sequence). The junction had 3 bases not matched to a gene; V was cut back by 1 base and J by 5 bases. CDR3 coding DNA: TGTGCCAGTAGTATAGGGAACAGGGGGACTGAAGCTTTCTTT. Amino acids: CASSIGNRGTEAFF.

The genes are TRBV11-2 and TRBJ1-5, with 7 bases that match TRBD1. The CDR3 is 16 residues long. Germline loops: CDR1 SGHAT, CDR2 FQNNGV. Trimming took 2 bases from V and 1 from J; bases not matched to a gene: 5. CDR3 region: CASSLQTGLSNQPQHF. Written as DNA, the CDR3 is TGTGCCAGCAGCTTACAGACAGGGTTAAGCAATCAGCCCCAGCATTTT.

The chain employs TRBV29-1 and TRBJ1-2; 12 bases map to TRBD1. The V segment lost 6 bases and the J segment 7 bases; nucleotides outside the gene matches: 9. This CDR3 is built from 14 residues. The germline V gene encodes CDR1 SQVTM and CDR2 ANQGSEA. The CDR3 nucleotides are TGCAGCGTAGGACCGGGACAGGGGGCAGGTGGCTACACCTTC. The encoded protein is CSVGPGQGAGGYTF. Full variable domain (outside the CDR3, taken from reference TRBV29-1 and TRBJ1-2): SAVISQKPSRDICQRGTSLTIQCQVDSQVTMMFWYRQQPGQSLTLIATANQGSEATYESGFVIDKFPISRPNLTFSTLTVSNMSPEDSSIYLCSVGPGQGAGGYTFGSGTRLTVV.

This clonotype was picked up a small number of times. The chain joins TRBV12-5 to TRBJ1-2; tentative D call: TRBD1 (5 bases). V was cut by 0 bases and J by 7 bases, with 12 bases left in between. Germline V CDR1 and CDR2: LGHNT, FRNRAP. The CDR3 has 14 amino acids. Written as DNA, the CDR3 is TGTGCTAGTGGTTTGGTACCGCAGGGTAGTGGCTACACCTTC. It specifies CASGLVPQGSGYTF. Together with reference TRBV12-5 and TRBJ1-2, the CDR3 gives the full variable domain: DARVTQTPRHKVTEMGQEVTMRCQPILGHNTVFWYRQTMMQGLELLAYFRNRAPLDDSGMPKDRFSAEMPDATLATLKIQPSEPRDSAVYFCASGLVPQGSGYTFGSGTRLTVV.

This clonotype is a singleton in its sample. At one end, the junction sequence differs from germline, possibly due to a read error. J is TRBJ2-1 and V is TRBV20-1; 9 nucleotides line up with TRBD2. This CDR3 spans 17 amino acids. Per germline, CDR1 DFQATT and CDR2 SNEGSKA (reference sequence). Here the CDR3 reads CSVTAGAGGRSNNEQFF. The CDR3 bases are TGCAGTGTCACCGCGGGAGCGGGAGGCCGCTCCAACAATGAGCAGTTCTTC.

This clonotype was found a few times. The chain employs TRBV20-1 and TRBJ2-5; D is unclear. V was pared by 3 bases and J by 5 bases, with 19 bases between. CDR1 DFQATT and CDR2 SNEGSKA come from the germline V gene (reference sequence). CDR3 size: 15 residues. This chain's CDR3 is CSASPLSFSRETQYF. CDR3 coding DNA: TGCAGTGCTAGCCCCCTCTCCTTTTCGAGGGAGACCCAGTACTTC.

By frequency in the sample, this clonotype is medium-sized. The chain is built from TRBV27 and TRBJ1-5, with D hard to call. Looked up from germline, CDR1 is MNHEY and CDR2 is SMNVEV (reference sequence). CDR3 length: 15 residues. Trimming took 3 bases from V and 3 from J, leaving 12 bases between them. CDR3 sequence (DNA): TGTGCCAGCAGTTTGGAGAAGGGCAACAATCAGCCCCAGCATTTT. Residues: CASSLEKGNNQPQHF.